Sequencing of this T cell receptor (beta chain) was carried out in a study of regulatory T cells in long-lasting Graves disease. Study overall: Persistence in Graves' disease required over 5 years of antithyroid drugs plus positive TSH receptor antibodies. Overall study results and limits: Clonotypes that were public and shared totalled about 2,500 in persistent patients versus around 970 in new patients. Persistent disease exhibited a predilection for TRBV28, TRBJ1-2 and TRBJ2-5.

The CDR3 contains 15 residues. Trimming took 5 bases from V and 6 from J, leaving 16 bases between them. The germline CDR1 and CDR2 sequences are LNHDA and SQIVND (reference sequence). Through Arm-PCR of CDR3 regions and iRepertoire HTBI primers, TCR beta libraries were built. One entry per CDR3 protein results from TCRdb running MiXCR on the multiplex PCR reads. The table lists about 470,000 distinct CDR3 sequences, roughly 20% of them singletons. Regarding time point: persistent/refractory GD, antithyroid drugs over 5 years with positive TRAb. Generation of the TCR library employed RNA extracted from PBMCs. About this clonotype: The antigen remains unidentified.

V usage is TRBV19 and J usage is TRBJ2-2; possible D gene TRBD2, 5 bases. Here the sequenced sample was peripheral blood mononuclear cells (PBMCs), taken when the disease was refractory, from a patient treated with antithyroid drugs. This TCR came from a female donor with Graves disease. DNA for the CDR3: TGTGCCAGTAGTCCCAACCCGGGAAGGGCCGGGGAGCTGTTTTTT. Translation gives CASSPNPGRAGELFF.